This T cell receptor beta chain was observed in a study of CD8 T cells in Susac syndrome. Overall study results and limits: The total CD8+ repertoires contained roughly 17 Susac-specific public clones, and the CD8+ TEMRA repertoires contained 4 to 6.

Through negative isolation, CD4+ and CD8+ T cells were obtained, while TEMRA cells were enriched using FACS. Reverse transcription used about 0.45 to 1 ug RNA and random hexamers. MiXCR, applied by TCRdb to the immunoSEQ multiplex PCR reads, yields one record per CDR3 protein. The top ten hold roughly 0.38% of the sample, which has about 110,000 distinct CDR3 sequences, approximately 94% seen once. CDR1 is MNHNS, CDR2 SASEGT, per germline. The V and J ends lost 1 base and 1 base respectively, with 8 bases between them. The CDR3 is 15 amino acids. With respect to this clonotype: The target antigen is unknown.

The chain is built from TRBV6-1 and TRBJ1-5, with D hard to call. The TCR sequence derives from a human donor with Susac syndrome. The specimen sequenced was CD8+ T cells from PBMCs. This chain's CDR3 is CASSEGDTSNQPQHF. The DNA for the CDR3 is TGTGCCAGCAGTGAAGGCGACACCAGCAATCAGCCCCAGCATTTT.